This TCR beta chain appears in the sequencing data of a study of vaccination effects on CD4 cells after COVID-19. About the study: Samples collected post-vaccine were obtained a median of 72 days after the second dose.

Study-level findings and limits: Vaccine- and infection-induced clones showed marked clonal contraction late following vaccination.

As regards this clone: Its antigen is not identified.

ViraFEST used viral peptide pools to expand antigen-specific CD4+ T cells before sequencing. Once cultured for under 11 days, the cells underwent separation to obtain CD4+ T cells. Vaccine administered to participants consisted of two doses of either BNT162b2 or mRNA-1273. This CDR3 is built from 18 residues. J lost 1 base, V lost 2 bases, and 10 bases had no gene match. CDR1 and CDR2 (germline): SNHLY, FYNNEI. Repertoires were generated with immunoSEQ multiplex PCR, while TCRdb's copy carries only in-frame clones and drops some. The top ten clones hold around 9.7% of a sample with tens of thousands of clones, roughly 74% of them seen once.

The gene calls are TRBV2 and TRBJ2-1; 8 bases agree with TRBD2. Source: CD4+ T cells from PBMCs cultured with HCoV-NL63 spike peptides, taken after COVID-19 vaccination. This receptor was obtained from a human donor who received a COVID-19 vaccine. This CDR3 reads CASSEQLAAHRSYNEQFF. In nucleotides, the CDR3 is TGTGCCAGCAGTGAACAACTAGCGGCGCACCGGTCCTACAATGAGCAGTTCTTC.